Listed here are 17 T cell receptor beta chains from one sample, sequenced in a study of T-cell reconstitution after alpha-beta-depleted transplantation in children. TCRbeta library preparation incorporated unique molecular identifiers. A single record per CDR3 protein comes from TCRdb applying MiXCR to the PCR reads. The table has under 350,000 distinct CDR3 sequences, about 10% seen once. This sample comprised PBMCs from the stem cell graft donor, obtained from the stem cell graft. The receptors stem from a human donor who donated a stem cell graft to a child with SCID.

This clonotype was detected a few times. The chain joins TRBV10-2 to TRBJ1-1; 10 bases map to TRBD1. Germline V lookup: CDR1 WSHSY, CDR2 SAAADI. The CDR3 runs to 12 residues. The junction had 1 base not matched to a gene; V was cut back by 6 bases and J by 6 bases. This chain's CDR3 is CASRDRGSEAFF. Written as DNA, the CDR3 is TGCGCCAGCAGGGACAGGGGGTCTGAAGCTTTCTTT.

The sample holds many counts of this clonotype. The chain is built from TRBV7-2 and TRBJ2-3; possible D gene TRBD1, 6 bases. The CDR3 extends over 16 amino acids. The V end was cut by 3 bases, the J end by 1 base, with 14 bases between. Germline V gene sequence: CDR1 SGHTA, CDR2 FQGNSA. The CDR3 is CASSFSWSGGTDTQYF. The CDR3 DNA follows: TGTGCCAGCAGCTTTAGTTGGTCAGGGGGCACAGATACGCAGTATTTT.

This clonotype has only a few counts. The gene calls are TRBV10-3 and TRBJ2-2; 13 bases map to TRBD2. The CDR3 sequence is 16 residues long. The germline gives CDR1 ENHRY, CDR2 SYGVKD. The V segment lost 6 bases and the J segment 0 bases; nucleotides outside the gene matches: 1. CDR3 DNA sequence: TGTGCCATCAGGGGGACTAGCGGGGCGAACACCGGGGAGCTGTTTTTT. Encoded protein: CAIRGTSGANTGELFF.

V gene TRBV27 combines with J gene TRBJ1-3, with D perhaps matching TRBD1 (5 bases). V lost 8 bases to trimming and J lost 0 bases, with 14 bases between them. The CDR3 runs 15 residues. Germline CDR1 is MNHEY and CDR2 is SMNVEV (reference sequence). The chain's CDR3 is CASSLSGLSGNTIYF. As DNA, the CDR3 is TGTGCCAGCTCTTTATCGGGGCTCTCTGGAAACACCATATATTTT.

This clonotype came up many times. CDR3 DNA: TGTGCCAGCAGTTTTACAGTGGTCGGGGAGCTGTTTTTT. It codes for CASSFTVVGELFF. The chain is built from TRBV12-3 or TRBV12-4 and TRBJ2-2; unclear D gene. The ends were cut back, 3 bases at V and 7 bases at J, with 9 bases in the middle. The CDR3 runs 13 residues.

This clonotype was seen a handful of times. The chain uses TRBV3-1 and TRBJ2-7, with 9 nucleotides matching TRBD1. This CDR3 has 14 amino acids. V trimming: 4 bases; J trimming: 3 bases; junction bases outside the gene matches: 4. Germline values: CDR1 LGHDT, CDR2 YNNKEL (reference sequence). This CDR3 is CASSLYRGHYEQYF. The CDR3 DNA follows: TGTGCCAGCAGCCTATACAGGGGGCACTACGAGCAGTACTTC.

This clonotype came up many times. At one boundary the junction diverges from the germline segment, which might be a read error. This chain joins TRBV10-3 and TRBJ2-7; D is unclear. Germline V gene lookup returns CDR1 ENHRY and CDR2 SYGVKD. CDR3 size: 13 residues. CDR3 sequence reads: CAITTAPSHEQYF. CDR3 bases: TGTGCCATCACCACGGCCCCCTCCCACGAGCAGTACTTC.

The V and J genes are TRBV5-1 and TRBJ2-7; weak D call: TRBD2 (6 bases). Germline V CDR1 and CDR2: SGHRS, YFSETQ. The V gene lost 4 bases and the J gene lost 5 bases, with 16 bases spanning the gap. The CDR3 is made up of 14 amino acids. CDR3 in amino acids: CASSNRDWSHEQYF. CDR3 in DNA: TGCGCCAGCAGCAACCGGGACTGGAGCCACGAGCAGTACTTC.

The chain uses TRBV12-3 or TRBV12-4 and TRBJ2-1; D is perhaps TRBD2 (6 bases). This CDR3 comprises 11 residues. Trimming took off 7 bases at V and 7 bases at J, with 8 bases between the two ends. This CDR3 is CASTRGNEQFF. CDR3 bases: TGTGCCAGCACCCGGGGGAATGAGCAGTTCTTC.

This clonotype was seen many times. The chain's CDR3 is CASLDEVNSPLHF. CDR3 bases: TGTGCCAGCTTGGATGAGGTGAATTCACCCCTCCACTTT. The gene calls are TRBV2 and TRBJ1-6; D gene unclear. This CDR3 contains 13 residues. CDR1 SNHLY and CDR2 FYNNEI come from the germline V gene. V was pared by 8 bases and J by 7 bases, with 12 bases between.

This clonotype was seen at least ten times. This chain joins TRBV12-3 or TRBV12-4 and TRBJ1-2; D unresolved. Trimming took 6 bases from V and 0 from J, leaving 11 bases between them. CDR3 length: 14 residues. CDR3 bases: TGTGCCAGCAGCCTAGAAGGCTCTAACTATGGCTACACCTTC. Protein: CASSLEGSNYGYTF.

This clonotype has just a few counts. The chain recombines TRBV5-1 with TRBJ2-1; 7 bases match TRBD1. After removal of 4 bases from V and 2 bases from J, the junction contained 3 bases not matched to a gene. CDR3 size: 14 residues. Per the germline V gene, CDR1 is SGHRS and CDR2 is YFSETQ. The CDR3 region is CASSMQGAYNEQFF. The CDR3 DNA reads TGCGCCAGCAGCATGCAGGGGGCCTACAATGAGCAGTTCTTC.

This clonotype was seen many times. The chain uses TRBV12-3 or TRBV12-4 and TRBJ1-1, with TRBD1 matching 7 bases. The CDR3 is made up of 13 amino acids. The junction had 8 bases not matched to a gene; V was cut back by 7 bases and J by 6 bases. CDR3 sequence (DNA): TGTGCCAGCACCCTGAGACAGGGATCTGAAGCTTTCTTT. Translation gives CASTLRQGSEAFF.

This chain connects TRBV6-1 to TRBJ1-5, with TRBD1 identical over 9 bases. The CDR3 extends over 15 amino acids. V dropped 8 bases and J dropped 0; count of bases not matched to a gene: 5. Germline CDR1 MNHNS, CDR2 SASEGT. In nucleotides, the CDR3 is TGTGCCAGCGGGGACAGGGCTTTTAGCAATCAGCCCCAGCATTTT. It translates to CASGDRAFSNQPQHF.

This clonotype was counted at least ten times. The chain couples TRBV5-1 to TRBJ2-1, with D hard to call. Germline V lookup: CDR1 SGHRS, CDR2 YFSETQ. V shed 4 bases and J shed 2 bases, with 13 bases lying between them. The CDR3 has 15 residues. CDR3 DNA sequence: TGCGCCAGCAGCCTGGGTGGGTGGGCCTACAATGAGCAGTTCTTC. It translates to CASSLGGWAYNEQFF. The entire variable domain, with the rest obtained from reference TRBV5-1 and TRBJ2-1, is as follows: KAGVTQTPRYLIKTRGQQVTLSCSPISGHRSVSWYQQTPGQGLQFLFEYFSETQRNKGNFPGRFSGRQFSNSRSEMNVSTLELGDSALYLCASSLGGWAYNEQFFGPGTRLTVL.

V is TRBV18 and J is TRBJ2-5, with unresolved D. V was cut by 3 bases and J by 2 bases, with 7 bases left in between. The germline CDR1 and CDR2 sequences are KGHSH and LQKENI. The CDR3 has 13 residues. For the CDR3, the DNA is TGTGCCAGCTCACCTATGGCTCAAGAGACCCAGTACTTC. Translating it yields CASSPMAQETQYF.

This clonotype came up a few times. This sequence joins TRBV5-1 and TRBJ2-7, with D perhaps TRBD2 (6 bases). Trimming removed 0 bases at V and 5 bases at J, with 12 bases between. Germline assignment: CDR1 SGHRS and CDR2 YFSETQ. CDR3 length: 14 amino acids. The CDR3, as DNA: TGCGCCAGCAGCTTGGCCGGCGGGGTAGACGAGCAGTACTTC. Protein: CASSLAGGVDEQYF.